The T cell receptor (beta chain) under discussion was sequenced for a study of post-analysis software for immune sequencing data. TCR beta cDNA libraries included unique molecular identifiers. TCRdb ran MiXCR on the PCR reads and lists one entry per CDR3 protein. The table has some 690,000 distinct CDR3 sequences, 55% to 60% seen once. This clonotype was seen a handful of times. What it recognizes is unknown. Overall study findings and caveats: There were five or six TRBV segments more frequent in patients than controls, and TRBV5-6, TRBV5-1 and TRBV20-1 were among them.

The CDR3 spans 17 residues. The junction had 11 bases not matched to a gene; V was cut back by 1 base and J by 9 bases. The germline V gene has CDR1 MGHRA and CDR2 YSYEKL. The TCR sequence derives from a girl aged 2 to 10 with multiple sclerosis. The sequenced sample was blood. The chain uses TRBV4-1 and TRBJ2-1; 11 nucleotides line up with TRBD2. Written as DNA, the CDR3 is TGCGCCAGCAGCCAAGGGTATTTAGCGGGAGGGCCGATTGAGCAGTTCTTC. Its protein is CASSQGYLAGGPIEQFF.